These T cell receptor beta chains were read from a single sample in a study of breast tumors, draining lymph nodes, adjacent tissues. MiXCR, applied by TCRdb to the multiplex PCR reads, yields one record per CDR3 protein. The sample contains about 94,000 distinct CDR3 sequences, roughly 28% of which appear only once. Sequenced material: axillary lymph node tissue. Source of these receptors: a female donor with breast cancer. Some clones in this sample may be carry-over from other donors' samples. CDR3s include the opening cysteine and the closing phenylalanine or tryptophan. A D gene is named only where the DNA matches it firmly. Clone sizes are given selectively: once, few, many, or a class where the clone is expanded.

clone_size j_call d_call v_call cdr3_aa cdr3_nt
. TRBJ2-1 TRBD1 TRBV7-9 CASSPPGTGGNEQFF TGTGCCAGCAGCCCCCCCGGGACAGGTGGCAATGAGCAGTTCTTC
many TRBJ2-7 . TRBV5-1 CASSLEGFDSSYEQYF TGCGCCAGCAGCTTGGAAGGGTTCGACAGCTCCTACGAGCAGTACTTC
many TRBJ2-2 . TRBV5-1 CASSTGEVTGELFF TGCGCCAGCAGCACCGGGGAAGTCACCGGGGAGCTGTTTTTT
many TRBJ2-1 TRBD2 TRBV5-8 CASSLPGPSGYNEQFF TGTGCCAGCAGCTTACCCGGCCCTAGCGGTTACAATGAGCAGTTCTTC
. TRBJ2-5 TRBD2 TRBV2 CASRSGTSGGKETQYF TGTGCCAGCAGGTCCGGGACTAGCGGAGGAAAAGAGACCCAGTACTTC
many TRBJ1-2 TRBD1 TRBV6-2/TRBV6-3 CASGDRDGGYTF TGTGCCAGCGGTGACAGGGACGGTGGCTACACCTTC
once TRBJ2-7 TRBD1 TRBV29-1 CSVGGTAPYEQYF TGCAGCGTTGGAGGGACAGCTCCCTACGAGCAGTACTTC
many TRBJ1-2 TRBD1 TRBV5-6 CASSPDRLYGYTF TGTGCCAGCAGCCCGGACAGGCTCTATGGCTACACCTTC
. TRBJ1-5 . TRBV19 CASSTGRLQPQHF TGTGCCAGTAGTACAGGGCGACTTCAGCCCCAGCATTTT
many TRBJ2-2 TRBD1 TRBV11-2 CASSFLPGGTGELFF TGTGCCAGCAGCTTTTTGCCAGGGGGAACCGGGGAGCTGTTTTTT
many TRBJ2-7 TRBD2 TRBV7-9 CASSPLAGVYEQYF TGTGCCAGCAGCCCACTAGCGGGAGTGTACGAGCAGTACTTC
. TRBJ1-5 . TRBV10-1 CASSERGVAVPRAVLRAGHQHF .
many TRBJ2-5 . TRBV20-1 CSAKPLGGLETQYF TGCAGTGCTAAACCCCTCGGGGGGCTTGAGACCCAGTACTTC
many TRBJ2-3 . TRBV7-6 CASSAPPADTQYF TGTGCCAGCAGCGCGCCGCCCGCCGATACGCAGTATTTT
. TRBJ2-7 . TRBV29-1 CSVESPDSVHEQYF TGCAGCGTTGAGAGCCCAGACAGCGTACACGAGCAGTACTTC
many TRBJ1-2 TRBD1 TRBV4-1 CASSQAPDRGQGYTF TGCGCCAGCAGCCAAGCCCCGGACAGGGGGCAGGGCTACACCTTC
. TRBJ2-7 . TRBV9 CASSSNPEQPYEQYF TGTGCCAGCAGCTCAAACCCGGAACAGCCCTACGAGCAGTACTTC
. TRBJ2-7 TRBD2 TRBV10-2 CATRLAGGPVQYF TGCGCCACCAGACTAGCGGGAGGGCCAGTGCAGTACTTC
many TRBJ2-3 TRBD2 TRBV7-9 CASDPLAGGGDTQYF TGTGCCAGCGATCCCTTAGCGGGAGGGGGAGATACGCAGTATTTT
many TRBJ2-7 TRBD2 TRBV7-2 CASSEVASGGSYEQYF TGTGCCAGCAGCGAGGTCGCTAGCGGGGGGAGTTACGAGCAGTACTTC
. TRBJ2-7 . TRBV7-8 CASSSWGGQDEQYF TGTGCCAGCAGTTCCTGGGGGGGGCAGGACGAGCAGTACTTC
many TRBJ2-3 . TRBV10-1 CASTPVADTQYF TGCGCCAGCACCCCGGTAGCAGATACGCAGTATTTT
many TRBJ1-5 . TRBV7-8 CASSLLPHSLGDPQHF TGTGCCAGCAGCCTATTACCCCATTCCCTCGGTGACCCCCAGCATTTT
once TRBJ1-4 . TRBV29-1 CSVNPDSTNEKLFF TGCAGCGTTAACCCCGACTCAACTAATGAAAAACTGTTTTTT
many TRBJ2-2 . TRBV5-6 CASSTGTGLSTGELFF TGTGCCAGCAGCACCGGAACAGGGTTAAGCACCGGGGAGCTGTTTTTT
many TRBJ1-3 . TRBV7-2 CASSPGPRSGNTIYF TGTGCCAGCAGCCCGGGACCACGCTCTGGAAACACCATATATTTT
many TRBJ2-7 . TRBV5-5 CASSLRTEPYEQYF TGTGCCAGCAGCTTGCGGACGGAGCCCTACGAGCAGTACTTC
many TRBJ2-1 . TRBV7-3 CASSLTSSEQFF TGTGCCAGCAGCTTAACTTCGTCTGAGCAGTTCTTC
. TRBJ2-1 TRBD2 TRBV6-2/TRBV6-3 CASTLAGVGEQFF TGTGCCAGCACACTAGCGGGAGTAGGTGAGCAGTTCTTC
many TRBJ1-1 . TRBV2 CASSRPPAGSTEAFF TGTGCCAGCAGTCGTCCCCCGGCGGGGAGCACTGAAGCTTTCTTT
many TRBJ2-7 . TRBV6-5 CASIVPGTYEQYF TGTGCCAGCATCGTCCCAGGGACCTACGAGCAGTACTTC
many TRBJ2-1 . TRBV9 CASSVVGDAYNEQFF TGTGCCAGCAGCGTAGTTGGAGACGCCTACAATGAGCAGTTCTTC
many TRBJ2-7 TRBD2 TRBV12-3/TRBV12-4 CASSTRLTSGSSYEQYF TGTGCCAGCAGTACGCGCCTGACTAGCGGGAGTTCCTACGAGCAGTACTTC
many TRBJ2-7 . TRBV6-5 CASRQSGLSLYEQYF TGTGCCAGCAGACAGTCGGGACTTTCTCTCTACGAGCAGTACTTC
many TRBJ2-7 . TRBV7-9 CASRGTVYEQYF TGTGCCAGCAGAGGGACGGTCTACGAGCAGTACTTC
many TRBJ1-6 . TRBV20-1 CSAPRGASYNSPLHF TGCAGTGCTCCACGGGGGGCCTCCTATAATTCACCCCTCCACTTT
many TRBJ1-5 . TRBV12-3/TRBV12-4 CASSLNENQPQHF TGTGCCAGCAGTTTAAACGAAAATCAGCCCCAGCATTTT
once TRBJ1-2 . TRBV10-3 CAIRGGGSPYGYTF TGTGCCATCAGGGGCGGGGGATCCCCCTATGGCTACACCTTC
many TRBJ1-4 . TRBV7-2 CASSYGTKKEKLFF TGTGCCAGCAGCTACGGGACCAAGAAAGAAAAACTGTTTTTT
many TRBJ2-7 TRBD2 TRBV5-6 CASSHRPGLAVLYEQYF TGTGCCAGCAGCCACAGACCGGGACTAGCGGTACTTTACGAGCAGTACTTC
many TRBJ2-7 TRBD1 TRBV12-3/TRBV12-4 CASSFSTRTGLVTYEQYF TGTGCCAGCAGTTTTTCGACCCGGACAGGGTTGGTTACCTACGAGCAGTACTTC
many TRBJ2-2 TRBD1 TRBV11-3 CASSLTGGGGGELFF TGTGCCAGCAGCTTAACAGGGGGCGGAGGCGGGGAGCTGTTTTTT
many TRBJ1-5 . TRBV20-1 CSARPGTWNQPQHF TGCAGTGCTAGGCCGGGGACTTGGAATCAGCCCCAGCATTTT
many TRBJ2-2 . TRBV3-1 CASSRRASVAMSNTGELFF TGTGCCAGCAGCCGCCGGGCTAGCGTCGCAATGTCAAACACCGGGGAGCTGTTTTTT
many TRBJ2-7 . TRBV19 CASSEGVTYEQYF TGTGCCAGTAGTGAAGGGGTCACCTACGAGCAGTACTTC
. TRBJ2-2 . TRBV5-5 CASTLTSRGTGELFF TGTGCCAGCACCCTCACCAGCAGGGGAACCGGGGAGCTGTTTTTT
many TRBJ2-1 TRBD2 TRBV7-9 CASSFSRELPSEQFF TGTGCCAGCAGCTTCTCGCGGGAGCTACCAAGTGAGCAGTTCTTC
many TRBJ2-2 . TRBV2 CASSLDSGELFF TGTGCCAGCAGCTTAGACTCCGGGGAGCTGTTTTTT
many TRBJ2-3 . TRBV30 CAWSVRGSRNTQYF TGTGCCTGGAGTGTCCGGGGGTCCCGAAATACGCAGTATTTT
. TRBJ2-1 . TRBV28 CASRKPTGTYNEQFF TGTGCCAGCAGAAAACCGACAGGCACCTACAATGAGCAGTTCTTC
many TRBJ2-7 . TRBV7-8 CASRGLHYEQYF TGTGCCAGCCGGGGACTGCACTACGAGCAGTACTTC